These 12 T cell receptor beta chains originate from one sample sequenced in a study of T cell responses to AZD1222 COVID-19 vaccine. Repertoires were generated with immunoSEQ multiplex PCR, while TCRdb's copy carries only in-frame clones and drops some. The sample records roughly 76,000 clones, more than 80% being singletons. Sequenced material: peripheral blood, taken on day 0 of AZD1222 vaccination. These receptors all stem from an adult in good health.

The rearrangement joins TRBV28 to TRBJ1-4, with D possibly matching TRBD1 (5 bases). CDR1 is MDHEN, CDR2 SYDVKM, per germline. The length of the CDR3 is 15 residues. With 5 bases removed from V and 2 bases from J, the gap between germline ends came to 12 bases. The CDR3 reads CASSQGAETNEKLFF. The DNA for the CDR3 is TGTGCCAGCAGTCAGGGCGCGGAGACTAATGAAAAACTGTTTTTT.

The chain uses TRBV4-3 and TRBJ1-4; D is ambiguous. V was cut by 0 bases and J by 10 bases, with 18 bases left in between. The CDR3 is 16 residues long. The germline V gene encodes CDR1 LGHNA and CDR2 YSLEER. This chain's CDR3 is CASSQDRYSIQGKLFF. The CDR3 DNA reads as TGCGCCAGCAGCCAAGACCGTTACTCCATACAAGGAAAACTGTTTTTT.

The V and J genes are TRBV19 and TRBJ1-1; 8 bases align to TRBD1. The CDR3 runs 15 residues. Trimming cost V 2 bases and J 0 bases; bases outside gene matches: 2. Germline V lookup: CDR1 LNHDA, CDR2 SQIVND (reference sequence). CDR3 region: CASSIQDRVNTEAFF. CDR3 bases: TGTGCCAGTAGTATACAGGACAGGGTGAACACTGAAGCTTTCTTT.

The chain couples TRBV19 to TRBJ1-5; D is ambiguous. Trimming shortened V by 7 bases and J by 4 bases, and 8 bases separated the two germline ends. The CDR3 contains 12 residues. The V gene's germline CDR1 is LNHDA and CDR2 SQIVND (reference sequence). DNA for the CDR3: TGTGCCAGTAAGTCGGGAAATCAGCCCCAGCATTTT. Translation: CASKSGNQPQHF.

In its sample, this clone was seen once. The chain carries TRBV5-4 and TRBJ1-5; TRBD1 aligns across 9 bases. Trimming at V came to 3 bases and at J to 4 bases, leaving 5 bases not matched to a gene. Germline CDR1 reads SGHNT; CDR2 reads YYREEE (reference sequence). The CDR3 loop spans 15 amino acids. The CDR3, as DNA: TGTGCCAGCAGCTCGGGACAGGGCGAGAATCAGCCCCAGCATTTT. It yields the protein CASSSGQGENQPQHF.

CDR3 nucleotide sequence: TGTGCCAGCAGCCAAGCTATACAGGGATTTTACGAGCAGTACTTC. It translates to CASSQAIQGFYEQYF. This rearrangement joins TRBV3-1 (or the pseudogene TRBV3-2) to TRBJ2-7; tentative D call: TRBD1 (6 bases). Looked up from germline, CDR1 is LGHDT and CDR2 is YNNKEL (reference sequence). The CDR3 loop spans 15 amino acids. V gave up 1 base and J gave up 4 bases, with 14 bases separating them.

The chain recombines TRBV28 with TRBJ2-5; 9 bases map to TRBD1. From germline, CDR1 is MDHEN and CDR2 SYDVKM. The J segment lost 5 bases and the V segment lost 6 bases, leaving 13 bases of the junction unmatched. The CDR3 consists of 16 residues. The CDR3 spells CASRLQGALTGETQYF. For the CDR3, the DNA is TGTGCCAGCAGACTACAGGGGGCCCTTACCGGTGAGACCCAGTACTTC.

The chain carries TRBV28 and TRBJ2-6; D possibly uses TRBD1 or TRBD2 (5 bases each). V lost 3 bases to trimming and J lost 4 bases, with 10 bases between them. The germline CDR1 and CDR2 sequences are MDHEN and SYDVKM. This CDR3 is built from 15 residues. The CDR3 is CASSFGAPGANVLTF. The CDR3 DNA reads as TGTGCCAGCAGTTTCGGGGCCCCCGGGGCCAACGTCCTGACTTTC.

The V call is TRBV28, the J call TRBJ2-3; 9 positions agree with TRBD2. V dropped 3 bases and J dropped 1; count of bases not matched to a gene: 5. Germline-derived CDR1 and CDR2 are MDHEN and SYDVKM. The CDR3 length is 16 residues. CDR3 in DNA: TGTGCCAGCAGTTTGGGCGGGAGGGCCGGCACAGATACGCAGTATTTT. This codes for CASSLGGRAGTDTQYF.

The V call is TRBV6-5, the J call TRBJ1-6; no firm D call. The CDR3 has 13 residues. V was shortened by 8 bases and J by 12 bases, with 17 bases between the two germline ends. Germline V gene data show CDR1 as MNHEY and CDR2 as SVGAGI. The CDR3 here is CASSLAEALPLHF. For the CDR3, the DNA is TGTGCCAGCTCTTTGGCGGAGGCCTTACCCCTCCACTTT.

This chain connects TRBV4-3 to TRBJ2-2; 11 bases agree with TRBD2. With 1 base clipped from V and 5 bases from J, the junction kept 3 bases outside the gene matches. Germline-derived CDR1 and CDR2 are LGHNA and YSLEER. The CDR3 contains 16 residues. CDR3 residues: CASSQGLAGTTGELFF. The CDR3 region has the DNA TGCGCCAGCAGCCAAGGACTAGCGGGGACGACCGGGGAGCTGTTTTTT.

The V and J genes are TRBV27 and TRBJ2-7, with D possibly matching TRBD1 (6 bases). The CDR3 is 15 amino acids. The germline V and J ends were trimmed by 2 bases and 2 bases, with 13 bases remaining between them. Germline V gene sequence: CDR1 MNHEY, CDR2 SMNVEV (reference sequence). The CDR3 region has the DNA TGTGCCAGCAGTTTACTACAGGGTACTCCCTACGAGCAGTACTTC. This sequence encodes CASSLLQGTPYEQYF.